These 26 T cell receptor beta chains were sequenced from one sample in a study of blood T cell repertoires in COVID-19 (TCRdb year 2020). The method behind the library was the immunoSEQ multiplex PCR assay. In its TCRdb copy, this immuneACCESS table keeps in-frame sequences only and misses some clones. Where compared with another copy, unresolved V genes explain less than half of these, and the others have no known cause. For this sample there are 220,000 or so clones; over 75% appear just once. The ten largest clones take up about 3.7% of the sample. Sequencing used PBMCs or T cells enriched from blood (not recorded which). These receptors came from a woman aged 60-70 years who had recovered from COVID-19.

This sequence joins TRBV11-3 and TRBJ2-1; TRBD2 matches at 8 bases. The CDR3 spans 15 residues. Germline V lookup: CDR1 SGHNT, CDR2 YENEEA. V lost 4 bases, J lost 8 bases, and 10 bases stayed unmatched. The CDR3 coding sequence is TGTGCCAGCAGCTCTGTCCGGGGGGGCTCTCATGAGCAGTTCTTC. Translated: CASSSVRGGSHEQFF.

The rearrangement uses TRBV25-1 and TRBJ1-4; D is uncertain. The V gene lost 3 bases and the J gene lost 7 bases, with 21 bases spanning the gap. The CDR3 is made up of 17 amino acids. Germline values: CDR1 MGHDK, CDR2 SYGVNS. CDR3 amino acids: CASSDPVPGKGVEKLFF. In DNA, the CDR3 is TGTGCCAGCAGTGACCCCGTTCCGGGAAAGGGAGTTGAAAAACTGTTTTTT.

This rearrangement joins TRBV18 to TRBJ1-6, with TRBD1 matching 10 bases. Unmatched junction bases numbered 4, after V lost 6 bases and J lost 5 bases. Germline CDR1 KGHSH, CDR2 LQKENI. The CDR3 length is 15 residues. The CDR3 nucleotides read TGTGCCAGCTCGCTAGGGACAGGGGATAATTCACCCCTCCACTTT. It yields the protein CASSLGTGDNSPLHF.

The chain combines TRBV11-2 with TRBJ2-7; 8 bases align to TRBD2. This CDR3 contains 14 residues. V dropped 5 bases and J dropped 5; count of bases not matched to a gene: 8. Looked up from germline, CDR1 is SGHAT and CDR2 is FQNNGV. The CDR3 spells CASSLRTSSHEQYF. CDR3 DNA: TGTGCCAGCAGCCTTCGGACTAGCAGCCACGAGCAGTACTTC.

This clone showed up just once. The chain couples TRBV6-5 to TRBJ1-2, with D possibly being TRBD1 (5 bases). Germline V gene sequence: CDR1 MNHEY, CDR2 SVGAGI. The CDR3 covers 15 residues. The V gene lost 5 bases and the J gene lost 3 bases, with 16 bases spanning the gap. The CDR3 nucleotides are TGTGCCAGCAGTCGTTCCCGTGGGGCGGACTATGGCTACACCTTC. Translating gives CASSRSRGADYGYTF.

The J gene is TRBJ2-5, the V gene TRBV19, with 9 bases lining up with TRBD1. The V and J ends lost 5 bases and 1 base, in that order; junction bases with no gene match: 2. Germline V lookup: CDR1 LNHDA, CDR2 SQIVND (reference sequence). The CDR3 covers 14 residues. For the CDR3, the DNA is TGTGCCAGTAGTTGGGGACAGGGCCAAGAGACCCAGTACTTC. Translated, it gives CASSWGQGQETQYF.

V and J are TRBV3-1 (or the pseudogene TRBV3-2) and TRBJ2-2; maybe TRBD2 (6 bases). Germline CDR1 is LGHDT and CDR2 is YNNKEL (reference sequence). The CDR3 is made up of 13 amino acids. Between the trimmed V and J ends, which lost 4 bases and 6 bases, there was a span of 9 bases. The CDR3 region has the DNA TGTGCCAGCAGCCTAGGGAGGTCCGGGGAGCTGTTTTTT. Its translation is CASSLGRSGELFF.

DNA for the CDR3: TGTGCCAGCAGAAAGTTAGCCACTAGCGGGGGGCAGAGGGAGCTGTTTTTT. Translating it yields CASRKLATSGGQRELFF. The rearrangement links TRBV2 to TRBJ2-2, with TRBD2 matching over 12 bases. CDR1 is SNHLY and CDR2 is FYNNEI in the germline V gene. The CDR3 is 17 amino acids. The V gene end was trimmed by 6 bases and the J gene end by 9 bases; junction bases not matched to a gene: 14.

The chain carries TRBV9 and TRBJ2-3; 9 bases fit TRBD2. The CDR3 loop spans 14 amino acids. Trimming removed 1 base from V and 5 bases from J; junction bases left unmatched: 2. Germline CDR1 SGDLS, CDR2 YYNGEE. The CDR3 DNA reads TGTGCCAGCAGCGTACGACTAGCGGAAGATACGCAGTATTTT. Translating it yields CASSVRLAEDTQYF.

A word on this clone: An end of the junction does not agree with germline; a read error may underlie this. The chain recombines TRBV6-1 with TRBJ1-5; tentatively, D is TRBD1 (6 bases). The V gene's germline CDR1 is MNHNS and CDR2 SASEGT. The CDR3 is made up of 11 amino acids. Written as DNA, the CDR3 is TGTGCCAGCAGGGAAGGACAGCCCCAACATTTT. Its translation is CASREGQPQHF.

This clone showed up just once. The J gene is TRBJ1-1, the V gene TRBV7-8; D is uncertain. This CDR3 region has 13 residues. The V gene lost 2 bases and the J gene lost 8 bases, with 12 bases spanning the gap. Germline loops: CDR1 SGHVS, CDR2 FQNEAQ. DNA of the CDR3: TGTGCCAGCAGCTTACTTTCCCCCAGGGAAGCTTTCTTT. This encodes CASSLLSPREAFF.

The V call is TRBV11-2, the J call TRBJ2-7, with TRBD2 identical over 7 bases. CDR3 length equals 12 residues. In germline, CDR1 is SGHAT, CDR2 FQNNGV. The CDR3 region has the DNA TGTCTAAGGGATAGCGGGCCCCTCGAGCAGTACTTC. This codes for CLRDSGPLEQYF.

Here the CDR3 reads CASSLPGSGGHNEQFF. CDR3 nucleotides: TGCGCCAGCAGCTTGCCGGGTAGCGGGGGCCACAATGAGCAGTTCTTC. The genes are TRBV5-1 and TRBJ2-1, with 9 positions matching TRBD2. Germline V CDR1 and CDR2: SGHRS, YFSETQ. The CDR3 is 16 residues long. V was clipped by 1 base and J by 5 bases; unmatched bases: 7. Looking up the rest from reference TRBV5-1 and TRBJ2-1 gives the full variable domain: KAGVTQTPRYLIKTRGQQVTLSCSPISGHRSVSWYQQTPGQGLQFLFEYFSETQRNKGNFPGRFSGRQFSNSRSEMNVSTLELGDSALYLCASSLPGSGGHNEQFFGPGTRLTVL.

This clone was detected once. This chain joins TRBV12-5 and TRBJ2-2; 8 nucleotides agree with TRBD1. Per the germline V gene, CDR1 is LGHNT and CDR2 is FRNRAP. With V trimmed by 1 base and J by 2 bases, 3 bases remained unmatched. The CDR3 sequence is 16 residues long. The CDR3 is CASGLDRGTNTGELFF. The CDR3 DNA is TGTGCTAGTGGTTTGGACAGGGGGACTAACACCGGGGAGCTGTTTTTT.

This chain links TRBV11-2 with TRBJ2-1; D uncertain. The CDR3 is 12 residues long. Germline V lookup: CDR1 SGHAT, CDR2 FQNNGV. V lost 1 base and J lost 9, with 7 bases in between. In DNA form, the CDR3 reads TGTGCCAGCAGCTTAGGTGAGCGTGAGCAGTTCTTC. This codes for CASSLGEREQFF.

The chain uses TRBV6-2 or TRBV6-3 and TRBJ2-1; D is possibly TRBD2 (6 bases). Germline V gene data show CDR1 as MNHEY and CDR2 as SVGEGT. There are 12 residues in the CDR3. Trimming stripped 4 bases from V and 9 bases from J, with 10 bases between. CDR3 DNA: TGTGCCAGCAGTTCATTGGGAGGTGAGCAGTTCTTC. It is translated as CASSSLGGEQFF.

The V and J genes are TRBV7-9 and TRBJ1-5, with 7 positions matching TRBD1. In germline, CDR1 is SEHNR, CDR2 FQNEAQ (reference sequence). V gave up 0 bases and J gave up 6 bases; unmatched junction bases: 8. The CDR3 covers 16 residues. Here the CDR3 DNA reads TGTGCCAGCAGCTTAGCAGAGACAGGGACAAGTCAGCCCCAGCATTTT. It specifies CASSLAETGTSQPQHF.

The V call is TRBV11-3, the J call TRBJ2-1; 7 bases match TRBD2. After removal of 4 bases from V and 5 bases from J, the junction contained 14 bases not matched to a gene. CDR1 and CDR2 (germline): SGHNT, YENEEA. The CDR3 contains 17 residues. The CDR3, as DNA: TGTGCCAGCAGCTCGGGGCTAGCGGAGGGACCCCACAATGAGCAGTTCTTC. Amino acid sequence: CASSSGLAEGPHNEQFF.

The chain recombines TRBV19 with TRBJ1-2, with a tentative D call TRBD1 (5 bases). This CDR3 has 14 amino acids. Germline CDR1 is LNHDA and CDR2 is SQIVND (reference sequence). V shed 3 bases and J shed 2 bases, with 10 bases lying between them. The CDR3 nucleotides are TGTGCCAGTAGTATTAGTTCAGGGAACTATGGCTACACCTTC. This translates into CASSISSGNYGYTF.

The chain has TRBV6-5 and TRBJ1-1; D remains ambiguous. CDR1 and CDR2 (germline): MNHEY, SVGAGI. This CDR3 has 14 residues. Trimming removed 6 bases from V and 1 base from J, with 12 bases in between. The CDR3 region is CASRPGGQNTEAFF. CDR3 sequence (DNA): TGTGCCAGCAGGCCGGGAGGGCAGAACACTGAAGCTTTCTTT.

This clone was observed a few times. The CDR3 DNA sequence: TGTGCCAGCAGTTCAGGGGACAGACAGTACAATGAGCAGTTCTTC. As protein: CASSSGDRQYNEQFF. This rearrangement joins TRBV11-2 to TRBJ2-1, with 7 bases aligning to TRBD1. V was pared by 6 bases and J by 4 bases, with 9 bases of the junction left unmatched. The CDR3 is made up of 15 amino acids. Germline CDR1 SGHAT, CDR2 FQNNGV. Based on the CDR3 plus reference TRBV11-2 and TRBJ2-1, the full variable domain is EAGVAQSPRYKIIEKRQSVAFWCNPISGHATLYWYQQILGQGPKLLIQFQNNGVVDDSQLPKDRFSAERLKGVDSTLKIQPAKLEDSAVYLCASSSGDRQYNEQFFGPGTRLTVL.

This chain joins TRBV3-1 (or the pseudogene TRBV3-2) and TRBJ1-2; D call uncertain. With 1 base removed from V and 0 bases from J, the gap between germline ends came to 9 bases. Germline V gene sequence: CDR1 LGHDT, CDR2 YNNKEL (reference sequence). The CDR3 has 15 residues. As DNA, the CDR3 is TGTGCCAGCAGCCAAGCTCCAGGCCCTAACTATGGCTACACCTTC. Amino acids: CASSQAPGPNYGYTF.

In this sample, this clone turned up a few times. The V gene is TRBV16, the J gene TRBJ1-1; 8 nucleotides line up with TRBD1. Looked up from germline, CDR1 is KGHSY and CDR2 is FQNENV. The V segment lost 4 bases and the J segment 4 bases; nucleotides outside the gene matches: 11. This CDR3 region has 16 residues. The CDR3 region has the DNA TGTGCCAGCAGCCTACAACGGACAGGGATTGGCACTGAAGCTTTCTTT. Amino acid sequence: CASSLQRTGIGTEAFF. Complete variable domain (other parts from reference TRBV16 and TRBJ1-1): GEEVAQTPKHLVRGEGQKAKLYCAPIKGHSYVFWYQQVLKNEFKFLISFQNENVFDETGMPKERFSAKCLPNSPCSLEIQATKLEDSAVYFCASSLQRTGIGTEAFFGQGTRLTVV.

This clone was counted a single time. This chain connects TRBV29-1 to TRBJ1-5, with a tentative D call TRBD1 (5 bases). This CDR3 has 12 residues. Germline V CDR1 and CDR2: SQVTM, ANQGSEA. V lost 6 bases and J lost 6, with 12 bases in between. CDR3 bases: TGCAGCGTCCAAGCGGGGCTTCAGCCCCAGCATTTT. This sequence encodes CSVQAGLQPQHF.

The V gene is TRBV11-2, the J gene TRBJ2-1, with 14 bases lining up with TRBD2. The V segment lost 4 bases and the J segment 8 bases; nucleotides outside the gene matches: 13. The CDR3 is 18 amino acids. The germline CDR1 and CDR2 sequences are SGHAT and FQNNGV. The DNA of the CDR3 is TGTGCCAGCAGCTCCACTCGGATGACTAGCGGGAGGGGGTATGAGCAGTTCTTC. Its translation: CASSSTRMTSGRGYEQFF.

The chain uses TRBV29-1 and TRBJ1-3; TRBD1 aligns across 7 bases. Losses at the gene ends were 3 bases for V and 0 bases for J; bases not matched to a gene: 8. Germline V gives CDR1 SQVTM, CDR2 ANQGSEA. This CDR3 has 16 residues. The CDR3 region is CSVEGDSHHSGNTIYF. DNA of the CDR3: TGCAGCGTTGAGGGGGACAGTCACCACTCTGGAAACACCATATATTTT. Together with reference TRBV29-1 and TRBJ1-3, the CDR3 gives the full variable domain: SAVISQKPSRDICQRGTSLTIQCQVDSQVTMMFWYRQQPGQSLTLIATANQGSEATYESGFVIDKFPISRPNLTFSTLTVSNMSPEDSSIYLCSVEGDSHHSGNTIYFGEGSWLTVV.